The rows below give T cell receptor beta chains drawn from one sample of a study of graft-versus-host responses after intestinal transplantation. This table comes from immunoSEQ multiplex PCR, and its TCRdb copy is limited to in-frame clones, with some not included. The table records some 85,000 clones, roughly 92% of them present only once. Their antigen targets remain unknown. Source: unstimulated CD8+ T cells sorted from spleen or lymph node cells, taken before transplant. These receptors were obtained from a human donor who was the organ donor for an intestinal transplant. Both conserved end residues are part of each CDR3. D genes are given only for firm matches. The size field is filled for only some rows; it gives once, few, many or a size class.

V gene	D gene	clone size	J gene	CDR3 length	CDR3 protein	CDR3 DNA
TRBV11-2	NA	NA	TRBJ2-1	16	CASSLGDSSSYNEQFF	TGTGCCAGCAGCTTGGGTGACAGCTCCTCCTACAATGAGCAGTTCTTC
TRBV6-5	TRBD1	NA	TRBJ1-4	13	CASSSWDSEKLFF	TGTGCCAGCAGCTCGTGGGACAGTGAAAAACTGTTTTTT
TRBV4-3	TRBD1	NA	TRBJ1-1	18	CASSQDRVDLLRNTEAFF	TGCGCCAGCAGCCAGGACAGGGTTGATCTATTGAGGAACACTGAAGCTTTCTTT
TRBV7-8	NA	NA	TRBJ2-6	20	CASSPRPGGLGWAGANVLTF	TGTGCCAGCAGCCCCCGCCCAGGTGGGCTGGGTTGGGCTGGGGCCAACGTCCTGACTTTC
TRBV27	TRBD2	NA	TRBJ2-5	16	CASSPLAGTHQETQYF	TGTGCCAGCAGTCCCCTAGCGGGGACACACCAAGAGACCCAGTACTTC
TRBV2	NA	NA	TRBJ1-2	11	CASRQGYGYTF	TGTGCCAGCAGGCAGGGCTATGGCTACACCTTC
TRBV4-3	TRBD1	NA	TRBJ2-2	15	CASSHKQGPLVELFF	TGCGCCAGCAGCCATAAACAGGGGCCCCTGGTAGAGCTGTTTTTT
TRBV4-3	NA	NA	TRBJ1-1	16	CASSPGRGAGSSEAFF	TGCGCCAGCAGCCCTGGGCGGGGGGCAGGCAGTTCTGAAGCTTTCTTT
TRBV4-3	TRBD1	NA	TRBJ2-5	15	CASSQGTGEGETQYF	TGCGCCAGCAGCCAAGGGACAGGGGAAGGAGAGACCCAGTACTTC
TRBV7-2	TRBD1	NA	TRBJ2-7	14	CASSATGISYEQYF	TGTGCCAGCAGCGCGACAGGGATTTCCTACGAGCAGTACTTC
TRBV19	NA	NA	TRBJ2-5	13	CASSIRRGKTQYF	TGTGCCAGTAGTATCCGAAGGGGGAAGACCCAGTACTTC
TRBV10-3	NA	NA	TRBJ2-7	15	CAISESEKDVYEQYF	TGTGCCATCAGTGAGTCGGAGAAAGATGTCTACGAGCAGTACTTC
TRBV5-5	NA	NA	TRBJ1-5	15	CASSLTEYSNQPQHF	TGTGCCAGCAGCTTGACAGAGTATAGCAATCAGCCCCAGCATTTT
TRBV2	TRBD2	NA	TRBJ2-5	19	CASSEEGASGGSLAETQYF	TGTGCCAGCAGTGAAGAAGGGGCTAGCGGGGGGTCACTCGCGGAGACCCAGTACTTC
TRBV7-2	TRBD2	NA	TRBJ2-6	19	CASSFLAGGPVVGANVLTF	TGTGCCAGCAGCTTTTTAGCGGGGGGACCCGTTGTTGGGGCCAACGTCCTGACTTTC
TRBV9	NA	few	TRBJ2-7	16	CASSPRGAASSYEQYF	TGTGCCAGCAGCCCCCGGGGAGCGGCCAGCTCCTACGAGCAGTACTTC
TRBV11-2	TRBD1	NA	TRBJ1-6	15	CASSLTGTYNSPLHF	TGTGCCAGCAGCTTGACAGGGACCTATAATTCACCCCTCCACTTT
TRBV5-6	NA	once	TRBJ1-1	13	CASSLYLNTEAFF	TGTGCCAGCAGCTTGTACTTGAACACTGAAGCTTTCTTT
TRBV9	TRBD2	NA	TRBJ2-3	17	CASSANTGGPFRDTQYF	TGTGCCAGCAGCGCCAATACGGGGGGGCCTTTTAGAGATACGCAGTATTTT
TRBV18	NA	NA	TRBJ2-7	11	CASSPQYEQYF	TGTGCCAGCTCACCTCAATACGAGCAGTACTTC
TRBV19	NA	NA	TRBJ1-2	17	CASSIDPAQVESYGYTF	TGTGCCAGTAGTATAGATCCCGCCCAGGTGGAATCCTATGGCTACACCTTC
TRBV28	NA	NA	TRBJ1-5	12	CASSYGGGELHF	TGTGCCAGCAGCTATGGCGGGGGTGAGTTGCATTTT
TRBV4-3	TRBD1	NA	TRBJ1-1	14	CASSLLTGGTEAFF	TGCGCCAGCAGCCTCCTGACAGGGGGTACTGAAGCTTTCTTT
TRBV9	TRBD1	NA	TRBJ2-1	13	CASRPTGENEQFF	TGTGCCAGCAGACCGACAGGGGAGAATGAGCAGTTCTTC
TRBV10-3	TRBD1	few	TRBJ1-3	15	CATGTVQSSGNTIYF	TGTGCCACCGGGACAGTCCAGAGCTCTGGAAACACCATATATTTT
TRBV11-3	TRBD1	NA	TRBJ2-2	15	CASRSGTANTGELFF	TGTGCCAGCAGATCCGGGACAGCGAACACCGGGGAGCTGTTTTTT
TRBV27	TRBD1	NA	TRBJ1-1	16	CASSKRTGLVNTEAFF	TGTGCCAGCAGCAAAAGGACAGGGTTGGTGAACACTGAAGCTTTCTTT
TRBV11-2	NA	NA	TRBJ2-1	16	CASSLGEGTSYNEQFF	TGTGCCAGCAGCTTGGGAGAGGGAACATCCTACAATGAGCAGTTCTTC
TRBV30	NA	once	TRBJ2-7	12	CAWSLLTYEQYF	TGTGCCTGGAGCCTCTTAACCTACGAGCAGTACTTC
TRBV19	NA	NA	TRBJ1-2	13	CASSPTGHYGYTF	TGTGCCAGTAGCCCCACAGGTCACTATGGCTACACCTTC
TRBV30	NA	NA	TRBJ1-1	13	CAWSVFQDTEAFF	TGTGCCTGGAGTGTCTTCCAGGATACTGAAGCTTTCTTT
TRBV7-2	TRBD2	NA	TRBJ2-5	14	CASSWTSGGEEQYF	TGTGCCAGCAGCTGGACTAGCGGGGGAGAGGAGCAGTACTTC
TRBV16	NA	NA	TRBJ2-7	11	CASSQSSEQYF	TGTGCCAGCAGCCAATCGAGTGAGCAGTACTTC
TRBV27	NA	NA	TRBJ2-5	15	CASSFSRQVQETQYF	TGTGCCAGCAGTTTCTCCCGACAGGTTCAAGAGACCCAGTACTTC
TRBV4-1	TRBD2	NA	TRBJ2-5	18	CASSQEPTSGGVKETQYF	TGCGCCAGCAGCCAAGAGCCGACTAGCGGGGGGGTTAAAGAGACCCAGTACTTC
TRBV6-5	NA	once	TRBJ1-2	12	CASSQDTWGYTF	TGTGCCAGCAGTCAGGACACATGGGGCTACACCTTC
TRBV7-2	NA	NA	TRBJ2-7	15	CASSIYRDSTYEQYF	TGTGCCAGCAGCATTTACCGGGACTCGACCTACGAGCAGTACTTC
TRBV27	NA	NA	TRBJ2-3	15	CASSLALGWADTQYF	TGTGCCAGCAGTTTAGCCCTAGGATGGGCAGATACGCAGTATTTT
TRBV13	NA	NA	TRBJ1-2	17	CASSSPTAPRANYGYTF	TGTGCCAGCAGTTCCCCCACTGCGCCCAGGGCCAACTATGGCTACACCTTC
TRBV4-3	TRBD2	NA	TRBJ2-1	15	CASSPTSGGYNEQFF	TGCGCCAGCAGCCCGACTAGCGGGGGTTACAATGAGCAGTTCTTC
TRBV7-6	TRBD1	NA	TRBJ2-1	17	CASSLGPGQGIYNEQFF	TGTGCCAGCAGCTTAGGTCCGGGACAGGGTATCTACAATGAGCAGTTCTTC
TRBV9	NA	NA	TRBJ2-1	17	CASSVPQEGGPVNEQFF	TGTGCCAGCAGCGTACCCCAGGAGGGGGGGCCCGTCAATGAGCAGTTCTTC
TRBV13	TRBD1	NA	TRBJ1-1	14	CASRKQGGYTEAFF	TGTGCCAGCAGGAAACAGGGGGGCTACACTGAAGCTTTCTTT
TRBV7-2	NA	NA	TRBJ1-5	13	CASSFLGSQPQHF	TGTGCCAGCAGCTTTCTCGGGAGTCAGCCCCAGCATTTT
TRBV5-8	TRBD1	NA	TRBJ2-6	20	CASSLRQGGIAGSGANVLTF	TGTGCCAGCAGCTTGCGACAGGGTGGAATCGCGGGCTCTGGGGCCAACGTCCTGACTTTC
TRBV19	TRBD2	NA	TRBJ2-1	13	CASSMSSGNEQFF	TGTGCCAGTAGTATGTCTAGCGGGAATGAGCAGTTCTTC
TRBV19	NA	NA	TRBJ1-5	13	CASSISTNQPQHF	TGTGCCAGTAGTATAAGCACCAATCAGCCCCAGCATTTT
TRBV18	TRBD1	NA	TRBJ1-2	17	CASSHHEDRLGNYGYTF	TGTGCCAGCTCGCATCATGAGGACAGGCTAGGAAACTATGGCTACACCTTC
TRBV19	NA	NA	TRBJ2-7	14	CATWGGGPLYEQYF	TGTGCCACGTGGGGAGGTGGCCCCCTCTACGAGCAGTACTTC
TRBV28	NA	once	TRBJ1-1	16	CASVVWGWRGSTEAFF	TGTGCCAGCGTAGTCTGGGGATGGAGGGGAAGCACTGAAGCTTTCTTT
TRBV6-1	NA	few	TRBJ1-3	13	CASSRRQGNTIYF	TGTGCCAGCAGTAGAAGACAGGGAAACACCATATATTTT
TRBV10-3	TRBD2	NA	TRBJ2-5	15	CAISGLAGVAKTQYF	TGTGCCATCAGTGGCCTAGCGGGGGTTGCGAAGACCCAGTACTTC
TRBV5-1	TRBD1	NA	TRBJ2-7	15	CASSLAGQGSYEQYF	TGCGCCAGCAGCTTGGCCGGACAGGGCTCCTACGAGCAGTACTTC